The 24 T cell receptor beta chains presented below share a single source sample, sequenced in a study of shared clonotypes between healthy human individuals. Generated by immunoSEQ multiplex PCR, the TCRdb table keeps only in-frame clones and is missing some. The table lists some 1,600,000 clones, 95% to 99% of them singletons. The sequencing sample was made of naive CD4+ T cells sorted from blood. Subset meaning: CD45RA+ positively selected. The receptors were sampled from a young man in good health.

The chain couples TRBV29-1 to TRBJ2-2; D is ambiguous. CDR1 is SQVTM, CDR2 ANQGSEA, per germline. V lost 7 bases, J lost 5 bases, and 11 bases lay in between. This CDR3 is 12 amino acids long. The CDR3 region has the DNA TGCAGCGCCCGATCGTCTACCGGGGAGCTGTTTTTT. Its protein product is CSARSSTGELFF.

The chain combines TRBV23-1 with TRBJ2-1, with a weak D call TRBD2 (6 bases). TRBV23-1 is noted as an ORF with a role that remains uncertain. The ends were cut back, 6 bases at V and 8 bases at J, with 8 bases in the middle. The CDR3 is 11 residues long. For the CDR3, the DNA is TGCGCCAGCAGATGGAGGGATGAGCAGTTCTTC. Translation: CASRWRDEQFF.

The chain carries TRBV7-2 and TRBJ2-7; D is unresolved. The CDR3 is 14 residues long. CDR1 SGHTA and CDR2 FQGNSA come from the germline V gene. Trimming pared 6 bases from V and 0 bases from J, leaving 12 bases between. The CDR3 nucleotides are TGTGCCAGCAGTCCATATGGAGACTCCTACGAGCAGTACTTC. Residues: CASSPYGDSYEQYF.

V is TRBV14 and J is TRBJ2-7; D remains ambiguous. This CDR3 contains 15 residues. Germline loops: CDR1 SGHDN, CDR2 FVKESK. Trimming cost V 3 bases and J 1 base, with 13 bases left between them. The CDR3 protein is CASSHPFLGSYEQYF. DNA for the CDR3: TGTGCCAGCAGCCATCCGTTTCTAGGGTCCTACGAGCAGTACTTC. Drawing the rest from reference TRBV14 and TRBJ2-7, the complete variable domain is EAGVTQFPSHSVIEKGQTVTLRCDPISGHDNLYWYRRVMGKEIKFLLHFVKESKQDESGMPNNRFLAERTGGTYSTLKVQPAELEDSGVYFCASSHPFLGSYEQYFGPGTRLTVT.

V gene TRBV19 combines with J gene TRBJ2-1; D is unclear. There are 13 residues in the CDR3. Trimming stripped 4 bases from V and 1 base from J, with 5 bases between. Germline CDR1 and CDR2: LNHDA and SQIVND (reference sequence). CDR3 loop: CASSTGSYNEQFF. CDR3 nucleotide sequence: TGTGCCAGTAGTACTGGATCCTACAATGAGCAGTTCTTC.

The chain has TRBV7-9 and TRBJ2-7; TRBD2 agrees at 8 bases. The CDR3 totals 15 residues. V was pared by 4 bases and J by 6 bases, with 11 bases of the junction left unmatched. Germline lookup yields CDR1 SEHNR and CDR2 FQNEAQ (reference sequence). The CDR3 sequence: CASSSNGLAGAEQYF. The CDR3 bases are TGTGCCAGCAGCTCGAACGGACTAGCTGGCGCCGAGCAGTACTTC.

This clone was seen once. The J gene is TRBJ2-3, the V gene TRBV4-1, with D possibly TRBD2 on 5 matching bases. Germline loops: CDR1 MGHRA, CDR2 YSYEKL. Trimming shortened V by 0 bases and J by 6 bases, and 13 bases separated the two germline ends. This CDR3 is built from 15 residues. CDR3 bases: TGCGCCAGCAGCCAAGAAAGACGCGGGCCGGATACGCAGTATTTT. Translated: CASSQERRGPDTQYF.

The rearrangement uses TRBV7-9 and TRBJ2-1; TRBD2 matches at 10 bases. Germline CDR1 SEHNR, CDR2 FQNEAQ (reference sequence). V lost 3 bases, J lost 6 bases, and 8 bases stayed unmatched. The CDR3 is made up of 16 amino acids. Here the CDR3 reads CASSFWASGRGNEQFF. CDR3 in DNA: TGTGCCAGCAGCTTTTGGGCTAGCGGGAGAGGCAATGAGCAGTTCTTC. Full variable domain (missing parts from reference TRBV7-9 and TRBJ2-1): DTGVSQNPRHKITKRGQNVTFRCDPISEHNRLYWYRQTLGQGPEFLTYFQNEAQLEKSRLLSDRFSAERPKGSFSTLEIQRTEQGDSAMYLCASSFWASGRGNEQFFGPGTRLTVL.

The chain carries TRBV29-1 and TRBJ2-1; perhaps TRBD1 as D (6 bases). The CDR3 covers 14 residues. Trimming took 7 bases from V and 5 from J, leaving 18 bases between them. The V gene's germline CDR1 is SQVTM and CDR2 ANQGSEA. This chain's CDR3 is CSAGTPGGNNEQFF. In nucleotides, the CDR3 is TGCAGCGCCGGGACACCGGGCGGTAACAATGAGCAGTTCTTC.

The chain joins TRBV28 to TRBJ2-1; TRBD1 aligns across 7 bases. In germline, CDR1 is MDHEN, CDR2 SYDVKM. The CDR3 totals 14 residues. With V trimmed by 2 bases and J by 3 bases, 1 base remained unmatched. The CDR3 loop is CASSLGTDYNEQFF. The CDR3 nucleotides are TGTGCCAGCAGTTTAGGGACAGACTACAATGAGCAGTTCTTC.

Remarks on this clone: Other DNA sequences of this sample code for an identical CDR3. This sequence joins TRBV5-4 and TRBJ2-2, with 9 nucleotides matching TRBD1. Per the germline V gene, CDR1 is SGHNT and CDR2 is YYREEE (reference sequence). V shed 2 bases, J shed 6 bases, and the junction held 5 bases outside the gene matches. The length of the CDR3 is 15 residues. CDR3 protein: CASSFRDRGSGELFF. In DNA form, the CDR3 reads TGTGCCAGCAGCTTCAGAGACAGGGGGTCCGGGGAGCTGTTTTTT.

This chain joins TRBV27 and TRBJ2-3; 12 bases are a match to TRBD2. CDR1 is MNHEY and CDR2 is SMNVEV in the germline V gene (reference sequence). V was pared by 10 bases and J by 2 bases, with 10 bases of the junction left unmatched. The length of the CDR3 is 16 residues. DNA of the CDR3: TGTGCCACCGCACGACTAGCGGGAGCGAACACAGATACGCAGTATTTT. Amino acids: CATARLAGANTDTQYF.

The chain links TRBV25-1 to TRBJ2-7, with D possibly TRBD1 on 6 matching bases. The germline CDR1 and CDR2 sequences are MGHDK and SYGVNS. The CDR3 has 14 residues. V was clipped by 1 base and J by 1 base, with 8 bases between them. In DNA form, the CDR3 reads TGTGCCAGCAGTGAATCCAGGGGATCCTACGAGCAGTACTTC. Translated: CASSESRGSYEQYF.

V usage is TRBV30 and J usage is TRBJ2-7, with D perhaps being TRBD1 or TRBD2 (6 bases each). Germline CDR1 and CDR2: GTSNPN and SVGIG (reference sequence). Trimming pared 0 bases from V and 3 bases from J, leaving 9 bases between. The CDR3 spans 13 residues. Written as DNA, the CDR3 is TGTGCCTGGAGTGTTGGAGGGGGCTACGAGCAGTACTTC. Translating it yields CAWSVGGGYEQYF.

J is TRBJ2-1 and V is TRBV19; no reliable D call. This CDR3 spans 16 amino acids. CDR1 is LNHDA, CDR2 SQIVND, per germline (reference sequence). Trimming stripped 1 base from V and 2 bases from J, with 12 bases between. CDR3 in amino acids: CASSIVPDPTYNEQFF. The DNA for the CDR3 is TGTGCCAGTAGTATAGTTCCCGACCCTACCTACAATGAGCAGTTCTTC.

The rearrangement joins TRBV7-6 to TRBJ2-2, with D perhaps matching TRBD2 (6 bases). Germline values: CDR1 SGHVS, CDR2 FNYEAQ. This CDR3 contains 15 residues. V lost 6 bases, J lost 5 bases, and 16 bases lay in between. CDR3 sequence: CASSRTGVSTGELFF. CDR3 coding DNA: TGTGCCAGCAGTCGAACGGGAGTTTCGACCGGGGAGCTGTTTTTT. Looking up the rest from reference TRBV7-6 and TRBJ2-2 gives the full variable domain: GAGVSQSPRYKVTKRGQDVALRCDPISGHVSLYWYRQALGQGPEFLTYFNYEAQQDKSGLPNDRFSAERPEGSISTLTIQRTEQRDSAMYRCASSRTGVSTGELFFGEGSRLTVL.

The gene calls are TRBV19 and TRBJ1-4; a weak D match, TRBD1 (5 bases). From germline, CDR1 is LNHDA and CDR2 SQIVND (reference sequence). V gave up 3 bases and J gave up 5 bases, with 22 bases separating them. This CDR3 comprises 18 residues. CDR3 nucleotides: TGTGCCAGTAGTATTTTACATCGACTGGGGCGGATCAATGAAAAACTGTTTTTT. It encodes CASSILHRLGRINEKLFF.

In DNA, the CDR3 is TGTGCCAGCAGCTTATTCGTCGGAGTGTACCAAGAGACCCAGTACTTC. It specifies CASSLFVGVYQETQYF. The chain recombines TRBV7-9 with TRBJ2-5, with D hard to call. The length of the CDR3 is 16 residues. The V gene lost 2 bases and the J gene lost 0 bases, with 13 bases spanning the gap. Germline CDR1 is SEHNR and CDR2 is FQNEAQ (reference sequence).

In this sample, this clone turned up once. The V gene is TRBV18, the J gene TRBJ2-1, with TRBD1 as a possible D gene (6 bases). This CDR3 has 16 amino acids. The V end lost 0 bases, the J end lost 3 bases, and 12 bases lay between the germline ends. In germline, CDR1 is KGHSH, CDR2 LQKENI. CDR3 nucleotides: TGTGCCAGCTCACCACCCGGACAGAGAGTCTACAATGAGCAGTTCTTC. Its translation: CASSPPGQRVYNEQFF.

The chain employs TRBV6-1 and TRBJ2-7; 7 bases match TRBD1. Germline values: CDR1 MNHNS, CDR2 SASEGT. The CDR3 contains 14 residues. The J segment lost 6 bases and the V segment lost 0 bases, leaving 5 bases of the junction unmatched. CDR3 in amino acids: CASSEAGRGFEQYF. Here the CDR3 DNA reads TGTGCCAGCAGTGAAGCAGGCAGGGGGTTCGAGCAGTACTTC.

The chain carries TRBV5-1 and TRBJ2-1; D not certain. The CDR3 is made up of 12 amino acids. The V gene's germline CDR1 is SGHRS and CDR2 YFSETQ. V was clipped by 3 bases and J by 8 bases, with 9 bases between them. The CDR3 DNA follows: TGCGCCAGCAGCTGGGCTAAGGATGAGCAGTTCTTC. This translates into CASSWAKDEQFF.

This chain links TRBV5-1 with TRBJ1-5, with 7 bases matching TRBD1. The germline V gene encodes CDR1 SGHRS and CDR2 YFSETQ. V lost 1 base to trimming and J lost 5 bases; unmatched junction nucleotides: 6. The CDR3 has 15 amino acids. The CDR3 nucleotides read TGCGCCAGCAGCTTGATCCCAGGGGGAGATCAGCCCCAGCATTTT. This translates into CASSLIPGGDQPQHF.

The rearrangement links TRBV6-5 to TRBJ2-1; possibly TRBD2 for D (5 bases). V lost 3 bases, J lost 5 bases, and 11 bases lay in between. Germline CDR1 is MNHEY and CDR2 is SVGAGI. The CDR3 has 14 residues. Here the CDR3 DNA reads TGTGCCAGCAGTTATCTTGGAGGAGACAATGAGCAGTTCTTC. This translates into CASSYLGGDNEQFF.

This sequence joins TRBV10-3 and TRBJ2-1; D might be TRBD2 (5 bases). With 11 bases removed from V and 6 bases from J, the gap between germline ends came to 14 bases. The CDR3 has 12 amino acids. Germline loops: CDR1 ENHRY, CDR2 SYGVKD. The CDR3: CASTTGSNEQFF. The CDR3 coding sequence is TGTGCCTCCACGACGGGGAGCAATGAGCAGTTCTTC.